In its sample, the clone carrying this T cell receptor (beta chain) was seen many times. The antigen remains unidentified. Study-wide findings and caveats: Tumor Treg TCRs overlapped most with tumor naive CD4+ cells. Tumor memory CD4+ T cell TCR gene usage was found to cluster with blood and lymph node memory CD4+ cells and with lymph node naive CD4+ cells. The larger-cohort validation was restricted to a single TCR beta V-J rearrangement rather than whole repertoires.

The CDR3 is 12 amino acids. Deletions cut 6 bases from V and 8 bases from J, with 8 bases between. The V gene's germline CDR1 is MNHEY and CDR2 SVGAGI. After constant-region reverse-primer amplification, full-length variable regions underwent semi-nested PCR with Nested Universal Primer A. TCRdb processed the 5' RACE reads anew with MiXCR; each CDR3 protein has one entry. This sample has tens of thousands of distinct CDR3 sequences, with 30% found just once. The sequence came from a female donor with breast cancer. The specimen sequenced was tumor-infiltrating naive CD4+ T cells sorted from the breast tumor. Subset: naive CD4+ T cells, CD4+CD45RA+CD25-. This sequence joins TRBV6-5 and TRBJ1-6; D perhaps matches TRBD1 (5 bases). In DNA, the CDR3 is TGTGCCAGCAGGACGGGACATTCACCCCTCCACTTT. Translated: CASRTGHSPLHF.